This record covers a single T cell receptor beta chain. Antigen unknown. These data belong to a study of cytomegalovirus exposure and HLA in healthy donors. General study results and limits: Clonal expansion was found to be greater in HLA-associated TCR beta chains than in equally common others in a later analysis.

The PCR had 60 Vbeta and 13 Jbeta primers. Authors' analysis steps: Later analysis identified tens of millions of unique TCR beta chains, approximately 11 million shared. The protocol was immunoSEQ multiplex PCR, while the TCRdb copy is restricted to in-frame clones and leaves out a portion. D and trimming were read from the DNA, whereas the V and J calls and clone size are those reported in that table. Of roughly 150,000 clones in the sample, around 82% were seen once. V shed 7 bases and J shed 4 bases, with 15 bases lying between them. CDR1 is SGHRS, CDR2 YFSETQ, per germline. The CDR3 loop spans 14 amino acids.

The TCR sequence derives from a woman between 50 and 59 years old in good health and CMV-seropositive. Sequencing was done on a sample of PBMCs. This chain connects TRBV5-1 to TRBJ1-5, with D perhaps matching TRBD1 (5 bases). CDR3 nucleotide sequence: TGCGCCAGCGGCGAAGGCGGGGGTAATCAGCCCCAGCATTTT. Translation gives CASGEGGGNQPQHF.